This T cell receptor delta chain originates from a study of γδ T cells in repeated Plasmodium falciparum infection. As regards this clone: The protein recorded in TCRdb matches a much larger clone and deviates from this DNA's translation at residue 18, suggesting a read error; the protein here is obtained by translating the DNA.

TCRdb re-called the multiplex PCR reads using CATT. Of 70,000 to 95,000 delta-chain clones in the sample, over 1.3% are singletons; the top ten hold more than 7%. Flow sorting of PBMC yielded separate Vgamma9/Vdelta2+ and Vdelta2-negative gammadelta T cell populations for bulk repertoire analysis. V lost 0 bases to trimming and J lost 8 bases; unmatched junction nucleotides: 32. The CDR3 is 23 residues long. Germline CDR1 is TSWWSYY and CDR2 is QGS. The material sequenced was gamma-delta T cells from blood. The clonotype comes from a pool of human donors (malaria-infected and uninfected, not separated). The chain carries TRDV1 and TRDJ1; 8 positions match TRDD3. Matching the DNA to germline supplied the J gene, which TCRdb does not give. CDR3 amino acids: CALGELIVSPIKSNFTGGQKLIF. CDR3 coding DNA: TGTGCTCTTGGGGAACTAATTGTGTCACCCATAAAGTCAAATTTTACTGGGGGCCAGAAACTCATCTTT.